This is a list of T cell receptor beta chains from one sample in a study of breast tumors, draining lymph nodes, adjacent tissues. TCRdb re-analysed the multiplex PCR reads in MiXCR, keeping a single row per CDR3 protein. The repertoire holds 84,000 or so distinct CDR3 sequences, around 29% seen once, with over 7.5% in the top ten. The sequencing sample was made of axillary lymph node tissue. These TCRs come from a female donor with breast cancer. Some clones in this sample may be carry-over from other donors' samples. CDR3s include the opening cysteine and the closing phenylalanine or tryptophan. For some rows the clone size is stated as once, few or many, or as a class when expanded; others skip it.

clone size: many; V gene: TRBV28; CDR3 protein: CASIRRDRGHEQYF
clone size: many; V gene: TRBV6-1; CDR3 protein: CASSEPTGLGPQHF
clone size: many; V gene: TRBV7-9; CDR3 protein: CASSLTLSYEQYF
clone size: many; V gene: TRBV14; CDR3 protein: CASSQTAGTSGRWQYF
clone size: many; V gene: TRBV7-3; CDR3 protein: CASSPGQVAEAFF
clone size: many; V gene: TRBV28; CDR3 protein: CASSLPQGNSPLHF
clone size: many; V gene: TRBV6-5; CDR3 protein: CASSWGGEQYF
clone size: .; V gene: TRBV18; CDR3 protein: CASSLDRRGYIQYF
clone size: many; V gene: TRBV20-1; CDR3 protein: CSATRGIVTEAFF
clone size: many; V gene: TRBV7-3; CDR3 protein: CASSTGSTDTQYF
clone size: many; V gene: TRBV27; CDR3 protein: CASRGLAGPVLEQYF
clone size: many; V gene: TRBV28; CDR3 protein: CASSPPAGTGVEKLFF
clone size: many; V gene: TRBV4-3; CDR3 protein: CASSQDLWSYNEQFF
clone size: many; V gene: TRBV7-6; CDR3 protein: CASSLGSHEQYF
clone size: many; V gene: TRBV20-1; CDR3 protein: CSAQRQVSNTGELFF
clone size: many; V gene: TRBV12-3/TRBV12-4; CDR3 protein: CASTMGFDFGEQFF
clone size: once; V gene: TRBV7-2; CDR3 protein: CASGNRVPGTQYF
clone size: many; V gene: TRBV6-1; CDR3 protein: CASIPGGSPDYEQYF
clone size: once; V gene: TRBV7-2; CDR3 protein: CASSSTSGTDEQFF
clone size: .; V gene: TRBV9; CDR3 protein: CDSSVAVQANYGSTF
clone size: many; V gene: TRBV12-3/TRBV12-4; CDR3 protein: CASSLKTGYEKLFF
clone size: many; V gene: TRBV20-1; CDR3 protein: CSARTRNSGANVLTF
clone size: many; V gene: TRBV20-1; CDR3 protein: CSARGPGRRGYTF
clone size: .; V gene: TRBV7-8; CDR3 protein: CASSPADEKLFF
clone size: many; V gene: TRBV9; CDR3 protein: CASSVLLSGTDTQYF
clone size: many; V gene: TRBV12-3/TRBV12-4; CDR3 protein: CASAVQGRYNEQFF
clone size: many; V gene: TRBV27; CDR3 protein: CASSLRFGGFGETQYF
clone size: many; V gene: TRBV11-3; CDR3 protein: CASSFPSRTSGRETF
clone size: many; V gene: TRBV2; CDR3 protein: CASSEIRLSGGYTF
clone size: many; V gene: TRBV27; CDR3 protein: CASSSTAGRATNEKLFF
clone size: .; V gene: TRBV12-3/TRBV12-4; CDR3 protein: CASSKQGVPYEHF
clone size: many; V gene: TRBV4-2; CDR3 protein: CASSQRTATDTQYF
clone size: .; V gene: TRBV7-2; CDR3 protein: CASSSTTAGEQFF
clone size: many; V gene: TRBV4-3; CDR3 protein: CASSQDWLGKDEQYF
clone size: many; V gene: TRBV30; CDR3 protein: CAWSVGWRGETQYF
clone size: many; V gene: TRBV30; CDR3 protein: CAWSLQGASGNTIYF
clone size: many; V gene: TRBV3-1; CDR3 protein: CASSQGNTGELFF
clone size: few; V gene: TRBV14; CDR3 protein: CASSPVGGGVFDEQYF
clone size: .; V gene: TRBV7-2; CDR3 protein: CASSLARLHLRFGELFF
clone size: many; V gene: TRBV19; CDR3 protein: CARGTYEYNEQFF
clone size: many; V gene: TRBV19; CDR3 protein: CASSSPTRVELYEQYF
clone size: many; V gene: TRBV5-6; CDR3 protein: CASTMEGGPQETQYF